This TCR beta chain was observed in a study of T cell responses to AZD1222 COVID-19 vaccine. About the research overall: Pooling of second doses given at about 4 or about 12 weeks was done.

Method: immunoSEQ multiplex PCR; TCRdb's copy keeps in-frame clones and lacks some. The sample carries tens of thousands of clones, about 86% recorded once. Notes on this clone: Its specificity is not known.

The V segment lost 8 bases and the J segment 10 bases; nucleotides outside the gene matches: 8. Looked up from germline, CDR1 is LNHDA and CDR2 is SQIVND (reference sequence). CDR3 length: 14 amino acids. Broader study findings: With dominance at 160-218 and 743-854, vaccine-associated CD4 TCRs spanned spike.

The chain joins TRBV19 to TRBJ2-1, with 13 positions matching TRBD2. Here the sequenced sample was peripheral blood, taken on day 0 of AZD1222 vaccination. This TCR was sampled from an adult in good health. The CDR3 loop reads CASAGLAGVWEQFF. The CDR3 DNA reads TGTGCCAGTGCCGGACTAGCGGGAGTTTGGGAGCAGTTCTTC.